A selection of T cell receptor beta chains follows, all from one sample in a study of CD8 T cells in ankylosing spondylitis. Via MiXCR, TCRdb re-called the 5' RACE reads, giving one row per CDR3 protein. The sample includes roughly 700,000 distinct CDR3 sequences, 15% to 20% of them seen just once. Sequencing used blood, either unsorted or a sorted T cell fraction (not recorded which). The receptors were sampled from a male donor with ankylosing spondylitis. CDR3s include the opening cysteine and the closing phenylalanine or tryptophan. The order of the fields is clone size, D gene, J gene, V gene, CDR3 protein, CDR3 DNA. The D gene is left open where the match is weak. The size of a clone is reported for some rows only, either as once, few or many, or as a class for expanded clones.

NA NA TRBJ2-3 TRBV7-3 CASSLREGAADTRYF TGTGCCAGCAGCTTAAGGGAAGGGGCCGCAGATACGCGGTATTTT
NA TRBD2 TRBJ2-1 TRBV11-2 CASSLDPSGLSYNEQFF TGTGCCAGCAGCTTAGATCCTAGCGGACTCTCCTACAATGAGCAGTTCTTC
NA NA TRBJ2-1 TRBV4-1 CASSQWEKNEQFF TGCGCCAGCAGCCAGTGGGAAAAAAATGAGCAGTTCTTC
few TRBD2 TRBJ2-7 TRBV10-3 CAISDLAGYYEQYF TGTGCCATCAGTGATTTAGCGGGATACTACGAGCAGTACTTC
NA NA TRBJ2-1 TRBV20-1 CSAAQGGGIDEQFF TGCAGTGCTGCCCAGGGAGGGGGGATCGATGAGCAGTTCTTC
NA NA TRBJ2-3 TRBV7-3 CASSERLQTRGTDTQYF TGTGCCAGCAGCGAACGACTCCAGACAAGGGGCACAGATACGCAGTATTTT
NA TRBD2 TRBJ2-1 TRBV20-1 CSARDGQRGGLGEQFF TGCAGTGCTAGAGATGGGCAGCGGGGAGGTCTGGGTGAGCAGTTCTTC
many TRBD1 TRBJ2-2 TRBV12-3/TRBV12-4 CASSSWTGVTGELFF TGTGCCAGCAGTTCCTGGACAGGAGTCACCGGGGAGCTGTTTTTT
NA NA TRBJ2-1 TRBV2 CASMGGPLYNEQFF TGTGCCAGCATGGGAGGCCCACTCTACAATGAGCAGTTCTTC
NA NA TRBJ2-6 TRBV18 CASSPTRETSGANVLTF TGTGCCAGCTCACCGACTAGGGAGACCTCTGGGGCCAACGTCCTGACTTTC
few TRBD2 TRBJ2-3 TRBV20-1 CSANRRAGGPTDTQYF TGCAGTGCTAACCGCCGGGCGGGAGGGCCGACAGATACGCAGTATTTT
few NA TRBJ1-2 TRBV6-1 CASKTGTVNYGYTF TGTGCCAGCAAAACCGGGACGGTTAACTATGGCTACACCTTC